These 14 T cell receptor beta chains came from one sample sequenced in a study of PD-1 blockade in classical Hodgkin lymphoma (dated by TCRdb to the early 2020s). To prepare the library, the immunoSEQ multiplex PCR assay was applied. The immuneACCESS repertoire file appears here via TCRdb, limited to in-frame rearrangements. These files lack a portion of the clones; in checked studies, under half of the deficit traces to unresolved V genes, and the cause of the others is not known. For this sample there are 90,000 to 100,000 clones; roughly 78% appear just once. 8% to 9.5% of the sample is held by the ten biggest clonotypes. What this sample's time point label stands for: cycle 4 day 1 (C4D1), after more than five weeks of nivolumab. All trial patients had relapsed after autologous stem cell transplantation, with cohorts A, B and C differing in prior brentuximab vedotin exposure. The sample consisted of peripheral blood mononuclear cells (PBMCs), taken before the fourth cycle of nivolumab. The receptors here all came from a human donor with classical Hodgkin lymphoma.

The CDR3 region is CAISVDLNTEAFF. The CDR3 DNA reads as TGTGCCATCAGTGTGGACCTGAACACTGAAGCTTTCTTT. The rearrangement links TRBV10-3 to TRBJ1-1; no clear D. Germline assignment: CDR1 ENHRY and CDR2 SYGVKD. Trimming stripped 4 bases from V and 0 bases from J, with 6 bases between. This CDR3 region has 13 residues.

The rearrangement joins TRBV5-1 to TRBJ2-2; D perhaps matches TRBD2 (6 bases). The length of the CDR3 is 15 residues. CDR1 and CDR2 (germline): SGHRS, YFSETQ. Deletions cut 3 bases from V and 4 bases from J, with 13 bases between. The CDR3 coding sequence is TGCGCCAGCAGCTCCGGGGGTAGTGGCACCGGGGAGCTGTTTTTT. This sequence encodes CASSSGGSGTGELFF.

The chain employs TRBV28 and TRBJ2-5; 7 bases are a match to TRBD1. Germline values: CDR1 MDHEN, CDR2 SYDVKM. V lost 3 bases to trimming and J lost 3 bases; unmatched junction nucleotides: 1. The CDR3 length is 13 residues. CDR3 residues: CASSFGQEETQYF. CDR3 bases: TGTGCCAGCAGTTTCGGACAGGAAGAGACCCAGTACTTC.

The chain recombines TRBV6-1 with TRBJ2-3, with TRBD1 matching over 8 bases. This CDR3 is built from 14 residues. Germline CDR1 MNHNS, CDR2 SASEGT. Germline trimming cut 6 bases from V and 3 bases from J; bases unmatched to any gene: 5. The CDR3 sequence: CASRMTGVTDTQYF. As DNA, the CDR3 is TGTGCCAGCAGGATGACAGGGGTGACAGATACGCAGTATTTT.

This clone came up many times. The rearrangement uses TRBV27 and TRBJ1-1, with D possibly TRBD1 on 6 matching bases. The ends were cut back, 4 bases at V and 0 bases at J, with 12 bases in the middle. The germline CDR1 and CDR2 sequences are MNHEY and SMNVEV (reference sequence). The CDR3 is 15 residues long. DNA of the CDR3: TGTGCCAGCAGTTACCGGACAGATTTGAACACTGAAGCTTTCTTT. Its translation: CASSYRTDLNTEAFF.

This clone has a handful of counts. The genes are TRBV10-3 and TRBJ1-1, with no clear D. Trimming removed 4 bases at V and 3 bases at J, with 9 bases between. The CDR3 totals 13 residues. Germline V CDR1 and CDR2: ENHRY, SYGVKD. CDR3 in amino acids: CAISANQDTEAFF. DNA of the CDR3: TGTGCCATCAGTGCAAATCAGGACACTGAAGCTTTCTTT.

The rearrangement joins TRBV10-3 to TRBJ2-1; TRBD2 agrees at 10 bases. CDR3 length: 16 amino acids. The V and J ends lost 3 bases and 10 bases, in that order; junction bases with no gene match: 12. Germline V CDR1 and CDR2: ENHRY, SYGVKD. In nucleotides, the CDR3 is TGTGCCATCAGTGACCCAAAAAGCGGGGGGGCAGGGGAGCAGTTCTTC. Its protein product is CAISDPKSGGAGEQFF.

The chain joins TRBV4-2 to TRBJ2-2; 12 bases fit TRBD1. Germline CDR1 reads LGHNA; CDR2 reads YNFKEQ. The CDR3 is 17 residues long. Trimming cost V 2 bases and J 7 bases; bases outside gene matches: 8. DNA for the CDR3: TGTGCCAGCAGCCAAAACCCGGGACAGGGGGCGGTCGGGGAGCTGTTTTTT. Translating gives CASSQNPGQGAVGELFF.

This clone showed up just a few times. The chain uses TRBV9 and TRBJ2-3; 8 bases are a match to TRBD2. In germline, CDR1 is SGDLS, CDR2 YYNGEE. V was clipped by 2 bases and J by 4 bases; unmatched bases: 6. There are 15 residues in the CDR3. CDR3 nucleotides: TGTGCCAGCAGCGTCACTAGCGGACCGGCAGATACGCAGTATTTT. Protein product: CASSVTSGPADTQYF.

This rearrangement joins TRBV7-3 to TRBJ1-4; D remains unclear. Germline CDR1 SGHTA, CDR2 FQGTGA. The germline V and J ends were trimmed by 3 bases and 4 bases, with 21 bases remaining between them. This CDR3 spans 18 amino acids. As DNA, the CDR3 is TGTGCCAGCAGCTTCAGAGAAGTTAGGACGGGAGATAATGAAAAACTGTTTTTT. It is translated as CASSFREVRTGDNEKLFF.

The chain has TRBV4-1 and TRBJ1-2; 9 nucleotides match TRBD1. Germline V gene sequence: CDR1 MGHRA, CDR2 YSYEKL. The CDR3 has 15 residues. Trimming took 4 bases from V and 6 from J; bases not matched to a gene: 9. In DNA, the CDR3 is TGCGCCAGCAGCCGGGGACAGGGCATTACGGATGGCTACACCTTC. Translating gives CASSRGQGITDGYTF.

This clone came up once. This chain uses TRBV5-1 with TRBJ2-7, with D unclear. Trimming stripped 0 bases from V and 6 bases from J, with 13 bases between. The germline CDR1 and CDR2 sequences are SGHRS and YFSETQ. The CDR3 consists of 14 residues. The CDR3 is CASSLEPGPVEQYF. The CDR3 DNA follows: TGCGCCAGCAGCTTGGAACCGGGCCCTGTCGAGCAGTACTTC. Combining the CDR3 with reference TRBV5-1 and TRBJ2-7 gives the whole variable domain KAGVTQTPRYLIKTRGQQVTLSCSPISGHRSVSWYQQTPGQGLQFLFEYFSETQRNKGNFPGRFSGRQFSNSRSEMNVSTLELGDSALYLCASSLEPGPVEQYFGPGTRLTVT.

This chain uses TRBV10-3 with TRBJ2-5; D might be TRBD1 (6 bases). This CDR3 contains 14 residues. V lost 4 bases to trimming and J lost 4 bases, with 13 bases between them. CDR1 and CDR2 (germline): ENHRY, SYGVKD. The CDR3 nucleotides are TGTGCCATCAGTGCGGCCCAAGGGGGAGAGACCCAGTACTTC. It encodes CAISAAQGGETQYF.

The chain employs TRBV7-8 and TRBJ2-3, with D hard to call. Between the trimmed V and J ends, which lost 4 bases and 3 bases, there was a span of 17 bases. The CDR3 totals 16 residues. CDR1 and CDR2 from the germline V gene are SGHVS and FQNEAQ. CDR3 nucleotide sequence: TGTGCCAGCAGCTCCCCGGGCGGTATCCCGACAGATACGCAGTATTTT. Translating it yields CASSSPGGIPTDTQYF.